This record concerns one T cell receptor (beta chain) sequence. The antigen remains unidentified. A universal primer site was added by template switching, and unique molecular identifiers were carried by the cDNA. In TCRdb, the 5' RACE reads were re-called with MiXCR into one record per CDR3 protein. Found here are hundreds of thousands of distinct CDR3 sequences, around 6% of them singletons; the top ten hold approximately 1.6%. The CDR3 covers 11 residues. Germline CDR1 reads LNHDA; CDR2 reads SQIVND (reference sequence). Trimming shortened V by 7 bases and J by 4 bases, and 7 bases separated the two germline ends. This entry belongs to a study of identical twins. Study-wide findings and caveats: Part of the zero-insertion signal could reflect confounding by invariant MAIT and iNKT cells. Within beta out-of-frame sequences, the excess sharing observed between twins was weaker.

The chain joins TRBV19 to TRBJ1-2; a possible D gene is TRBD1 (6 bases). Sequenced material: naive T cells sorted from blood. The sequence was collected from a man between 18 and 35 years old in good health. CDR3 DNA sequence: TGTGCCAGTACGGGGGCCTATGGCTACACCTTC. Its protein is CASTGAYGYTF.